These 8 T cell receptor beta chains were all obtained from the same sample, sequenced in a study of blood T cell repertoires in COVID-19. Profiled with immunoSEQ multiplex PCR; TCRdb holds only in-frame clones, not every one. The profile shows over 150,000 clones, roughly 90% of them singletons. The sample consisted of peripheral blood. Receptors originate from a man aged 18 to 30 with COVID-19, enrolled during active disease.

CDR3 coding DNA: TGCAGCGTTGAAGACGGCAGGGGGAGTGCCTATGACTATGGCTACACCTTC. It translates to CSVEDGRGSAYDYGYTF. The chain carries TRBV29-1 and TRBJ1-2; 7 bases agree with TRBD1. Losses at the gene ends were 0 bases for V and 3 bases for J; bases not matched to a gene: 13. This CDR3 has 17 amino acids. Germline V CDR1 and CDR2: SQVTM, ANQGSEA.

The chain recombines TRBV19 with TRBJ1-5; 7 positions agree with TRBD1. The CDR3 contains 16 residues. J was trimmed by 4 bases and V by 5 bases; bases with no gene match: 11. Germline V gene sequence: CDR1 LNHDA, CDR2 SQIVND (reference sequence). CDR3 in DNA: TGTGCCAGTAGTTTCCTTAGACAGGGTGATAATCAGCCCCAGCATTTT. It translates to CASSFLRQGDNQPQHF.

This clone was seen only once. The V gene is TRBV29-1, the J gene TRBJ1-1, with 7 bases identical to TRBD1. V lost 5 bases to trimming and J lost 0 bases; unmatched junction nucleotides: 12. The germline gives CDR1 SQVTM, CDR2 ANQGSEA. The CDR3 extends over 16 amino acids. In nucleotides, the CDR3 is TGCAGCGTTCCGAAACAGGGGATGGTCATGAACACTGAAGCTTTCTTT. Protein product: CSVPKQGMVMNTEAFF.

The chain employs TRBV7-8 and TRBJ2-7, with TRBD2 identical over 8 bases. The CDR3 has 13 amino acids. Germline CDR1 reads SGHVS; CDR2 reads FQNEAQ. Trimming removed 5 bases from V and 4 bases from J; junction bases left unmatched: 4. CDR3 nucleotide sequence: TGTGCCAGCAGCCCCGGCGGGAGGTACGAGCAGTACTTC. It codes for CASSPGGRYEQYF.

This chain connects TRBV28 to TRBJ1-1; 7 bases fit TRBD1. V gave up 5 bases and J gave up 0 bases; unmatched junction bases: 3. The CDR3 length is 14 residues. The V gene's germline CDR1 is MDHEN and CDR2 SYDVKM. CDR3: CASSPQGMNTEAFF. The CDR3 DNA reads TGTGCCAGCAGTCCACAGGGGATGAACACTGAAGCTTTCTTT.

The V gene is TRBV29-1, the J gene TRBJ1-2; no clear D gene. V was shortened by 6 bases and J by 3 bases, with 5 bases between the two germline ends. Per the germline V gene, CDR1 is SQVTM and CDR2 is ANQGSEA. The CDR3 is made up of 10 amino acids. The CDR3 is CSVLDYGYTF. As DNA, the CDR3 is TGCAGCGTCCTTGACTATGGCTACACCTTC.

The chain combines TRBV19 with TRBJ1-6, with TRBD1 as a possible D gene (6 bases). In germline, CDR1 is LNHDA, CDR2 SQIVND (reference sequence). The CDR3 sequence is 16 residues long. The V gene lost 8 bases and the J gene lost 6 bases, with 20 bases spanning the gap. CDR3 nucleotides: TGTGCCAGTCCCCGGGACACCAAAGTCCCTAATTCACCCCTCCACTTT. Amino acids: CASPRDTKVPNSPLHF.

This chain uses TRBV28 with TRBJ1-2; 7 bases agree with TRBD1. The CDR3 contains 12 residues. Looked up from germline, CDR1 is MDHEN and CDR2 is SYDVKM. V shed 7 bases and J 8 bases; nucleotides not matched to a gene: 7. CDR3 in DNA: TGTGCCAGCATTGAGGGGGCGCGCGGCTACACCTTC. It encodes CASIEGARGYTF.